Presented here are 8 T cell receptor beta chains from one specimen sequenced in a study of OX40 agonist ivuxolimab in advanced cancers. The table came from immunoSEQ multiplex PCR; TCRdb's copy has only in-frame clones and leaves some out. This table has about 16,000 clones, around 84% appearing once. Sequenced material: CD4+ or CD8+ T cells sorted from blood, taken in a trial of the OX40 agonist ivuxolimab. All receptors come from an adult with an advanced solid tumor such as melanoma, head and neck, liver or kidney cancer.

This chain uses TRBV4-2 with TRBJ1-3, with TRBD1 as a possible D gene (5 bases). CDR1 and CDR2 from the germline V gene are LGHNA and YNFKEQ. V lost 3 bases, J lost 0 bases, and 12 bases lay in between. The CDR3 has 16 amino acids. The CDR3 nucleotides read TGTGCCAGCAGCCAGGGGCCGACCGGCTCTGGAAACACCATATATTTT. Amino acids: CASSQGPTGSGNTIYF.

The V and J genes are TRBV5-5 and TRBJ1-5; 7 bases are shared with TRBD1. V lost 4 bases to trimming and J lost 4 bases; unmatched junction nucleotides: 11. The germline CDR1 and CDR2 sequences are SGHKS and YYEKEE (reference sequence). The CDR3 consists of 16 residues. CDR3 residues: CASSGGTAKGNQPQHF. DNA for the CDR3: TGTGCCAGCAGCGGCGGGACAGCTAAAGGAAATCAGCCCCAGCATTTT.

The chain's CDR3 is CASSLEWLTLQKYGYTF. In DNA, the CDR3 is TGTGCCAGCAGCTTGGAATGGCTTACCCTTCAAAAGTATGGCTACACCTTC. The rearrangement links TRBV5-8 to TRBJ1-2; D unclear. Germline V gene lookup returns CDR1 SGHTS and CDR2 YDEGEE. The CDR3 totals 17 residues. V lost 0 bases and J 5 bases, leaving 20 bases between the germline ends. The full variable domain, in which reference TRBV5-8 and TRBJ1-2 provide the parts outside the CDR3, is EAGVTQSPTHLIKTRGQQATLRCSPISGHTSVYWYQQALGLGLQFLLWYDEGEERNRGNFPPRFSGRQFPNYSSELNVNALELEDSALYLCASSLEWLTLQKYGYTFGSGTRLTVV.

This chain connects TRBV10-3 to TRBJ2-1; possibly TRBD1 for D (6 bases). V was shortened by 4 bases and J by 15 bases, with 19 bases between the two germline ends. This CDR3 contains 13 residues. Germline lookup yields CDR1 ENHRY and CDR2 SYGVKD. The CDR3 sequence is CAISVELVDSRFF. CDR3 bases: TGTGCCATCAGTGTCGAGTTGGTGGACAGCCGGTTCTTC.

The chain employs TRBV5-4 and TRBJ2-7; no clear D gene. Trimming left V 2 bases short and J 5 bases short, with 14 bases between. Germline CDR1 is SGHNT and CDR2 is YYREEE (reference sequence). The CDR3 is 14 residues long. The CDR3 loop reads CASSLSKAANEQYF. The CDR3 coding sequence is TGTGCCAGCAGCTTATCCAAGGCAGCCAACGAGCAGTACTTC.

The chain links TRBV7-9 to TRBJ1-5, with 8 bases that match TRBD1. In germline, CDR1 is SEHNR, CDR2 FQNEAQ (reference sequence). Trimming removed 5 bases from V and 3 bases from J; junction bases left unmatched: 9. The CDR3 consists of 16 residues. The CDR3 coding sequence is TGTGCCAGCAGCACCACAGGGGGGCCCGCCAATCAGCCCCAGCATTTT. This sequence encodes CASSTTGGPANQPQHF.

This clone was observed a handful of times. This rearrangement joins TRBV20-1 to TRBJ1-3; D is perhaps TRBD1 (5 bases). The CDR3 length is 11 residues. Germline assignment: CDR1 DFQATT and CDR2 SNEGSKA (reference sequence). V shed 6 bases and J shed 3 bases, with 6 bases lying between them. The CDR3: CSAGGGNTIYF. The CDR3 nucleotides are TGCAGTGCGGGGGGTGGAAACACCATATATTTT.

The V and J genes are TRBV5-4 and TRBJ1-2, with 7 positions matching TRBD1. This CDR3 region has 15 residues. Germline lookup yields CDR1 SGHNT and CDR2 YYREEE (reference sequence). Trimming at V came to 4 bases and at J to 7 bases, leaving 13 bases not matched to a gene. Written as DNA, the CDR3 is TGTGCCAGCAGCCCAGGGGGGCTGGTAGGGAGTGGCTACACCTTC. It is translated as CASSPGGLVGSGYTF.